This T cell receptor beta chain was profiled in a study of identical twins. Study results and caveats: Fewer insertions were carried by abundant cord blood beta clonotypes, but none was seen in memory repertoires. Low generation-probability sequences were in excess among twin-shared out-of-frame alpha sequences.

In this sample, this clonotype turned up a few times. Its antigen is not known. Healthy Caucasians provided all donations. The V gene's germline CDR1 is SQVTM and CDR2 ANQGSEA. With 4 bases removed from V and 0 bases from J, the gap between germline ends came to 11 bases. The CDR3 has 14 amino acids. The cDNA had a unique molecular identifier and a template-switch universal primer site. Via MiXCR, TCRdb re-called the 5' RACE reads, giving one row per CDR3 protein. The table shows roughly 280,000 distinct CDR3 sequences, with 7.5% to 9.5% occurring only once. This same sample was also part of a study on yellow fever vaccine responses in identical twins.

This TCR was sampled from a young woman in good health. The V call is TRBV29-1, the J call TRBJ2-3; D is possibly TRBD2 (5 bases). The material sequenced was CD8+ T cells sorted from blood. CDR3 DNA sequence: TGCAGCGTTGCCGGAGCTAGCAGCACAGATACGCAGTATTTT. Translation: CSVAGASSTDTQYF.